What follows is one TCR beta chain and its context. Its antigen is unidentified. This record belongs to a study of T cell responses to AZD1222 COVID-19 vaccine. Study-level findings and limits: Seropositivity was recorded at baseline in only a handful of AZD1222 recipients.

The method was immunoSEQ multiplex PCR; TCRdb's version includes in-frame clones alone and lacks a portion of them. The data hold approximately 180,000 clones, with around 90% observed a single time. Researchers grouped second doses given at about 4 or about 12 weeks into one pool. The clonotype originates from an adult who received the AZD1222 COVID-19 vaccine. The sample consisted of peripheral blood, taken 28 days after the second AZD1222 dose.

CDR3: CASSTRQGYEQYF. The CDR3, as DNA: TGTGCCAGCAGTACACGACAGGGCTACGAGCAGTACTTC. The chain has TRBV28 and TRBJ2-7; 7 nucleotides align to TRBD1. V trimming: 5 bases; J trimming: 3 bases; junction bases outside the gene matches: 4. From germline, CDR1 is MDHEN and CDR2 SYDVKM. There are 13 residues in the CDR3.